The entry that follows covers one T cell receptor beta chain sequence. Method: immunoSEQ multiplex PCR; TCRdb's copy keeps in-frame clones and lacks some. Of 150,000 to 200,000 clones in the sample, 80% to 85% were seen once. Germline V gene lookup returns CDR1 SEHNR and CDR2 FQNEAQ (reference sequence). V gave up 5 bases and J gave up 2 bases; unmatched junction bases: 12. The CDR3 sequence is 16 residues long. The data stem from a study of blood T cell repertoires in COVID-19. Sequenced material: peripheral blood. The receptor was derived from a human donor with acute or convalescent COVID-19. The donor label of this sample is uncertain. The J gene is TRBJ2-7, the V gene TRBV7-9; 7 positions match TRBD2. CDR3 DNA sequence: TGTGCCAGCAGCAAATCTAGCGGAACGTCCACCTACGAGCAGTACTTC. Protein sequence: CASSKSSGTSTYEQYF.